Listed here is a single T cell receptor beta chain. The data derive from a study of blood T cell repertoires in COVID-19. About the study: Acute-phase and convalescent COVID-19 samples originated in the United States, Italy and Spain.

Profiling relied on immunoSEQ multiplex PCR, and the TCRdb table lists in-frame clones only, not all of them. The table records under 300,000 clones, 70% to 85% of them present only once. Trimming removed 4 bases from V and 4 bases from J; junction bases left unmatched: 7. The length of the CDR3 is 15 residues. Germline CDR1 and CDR2: ENHRY and SYGVKD. The sample was peripheral blood. The origin of this receptor is a woman aged 80 or over with acute or convalescent COVID-19. The V and J genes are TRBV10-3 and TRBJ2-1, with 7 bases lining up with TRBD2. The CDR3 DNA reads TGTGCCATCAGTGCGGAACTAGCGAGATACAATGAGCAGTTCTTC. Encoded protein: CAISAELARYNEQFF.